The source of this T cell receptor beta chain is a study of blood T cell repertoires in COVID-19. The wider study: Samples of COVID-19 (acute and convalescent) were obtained from the United States, Italy and Spain.

Profiled with immunoSEQ multiplex PCR; TCRdb holds only in-frame clones, not every one. The sample lists over 200,000 clones, 70% to 90% occurring once. The ends lost 3 bases at V and 0 bases at J; junction bases unmatched: 5. This CDR3 region has 15 residues. CDR1 and CDR2 from the germline V gene are SGHRS and YFSETQ. This clonotype was obtained from a man under 40 who had recovered from COVID-19. Sequenced sample: PBMCs or T cells enriched from blood (not recorded which). The rearrangement uses TRBV5-1 and TRBJ2-7, with TRBD1 identical over 8 bases. The CDR3 spells CASSSDRVSSYEQYF. In nucleotides, the CDR3 is TGCGCCAGCAGCTCGGACAGGGTTAGCTCCTACGAGCAGTACTTC.